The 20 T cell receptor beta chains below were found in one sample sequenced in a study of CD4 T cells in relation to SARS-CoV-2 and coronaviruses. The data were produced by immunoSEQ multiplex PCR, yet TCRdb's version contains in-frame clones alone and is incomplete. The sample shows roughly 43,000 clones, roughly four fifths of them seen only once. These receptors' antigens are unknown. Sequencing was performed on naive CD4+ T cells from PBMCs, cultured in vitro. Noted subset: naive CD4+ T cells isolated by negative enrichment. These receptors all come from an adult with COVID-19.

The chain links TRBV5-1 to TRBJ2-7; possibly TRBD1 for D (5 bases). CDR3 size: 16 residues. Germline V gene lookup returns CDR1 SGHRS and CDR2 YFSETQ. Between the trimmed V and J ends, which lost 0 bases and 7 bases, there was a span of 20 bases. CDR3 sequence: CASSLEVAGIKREQYF. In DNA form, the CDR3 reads TGCGCCAGCAGCTTGGAGGTGGCAGGGATCAAACGGGAGCAGTACTTC. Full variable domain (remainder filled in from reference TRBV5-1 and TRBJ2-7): KAGVTQTPRYLIKTRGQQVTLSCSPISGHRSVSWYQQTPGQGLQFLFEYFSETQRNKGNFPGRFSGRQFSNSRSEMNVSTLELGDSALYLCASSLEVAGIKREQYFGPGTRLTVT.

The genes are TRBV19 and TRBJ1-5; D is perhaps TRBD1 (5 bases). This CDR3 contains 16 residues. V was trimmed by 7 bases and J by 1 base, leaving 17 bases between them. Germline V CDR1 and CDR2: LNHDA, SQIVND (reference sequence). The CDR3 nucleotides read TGTGCCAGTACGGTTTCAGGGTGGGGGAGCAATCAGCCCCAGCATTTT. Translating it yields CASTVSGWGSNQPQHF.

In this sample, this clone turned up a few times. The CDR3 loop reads CASSRTGTANQPQHF. In DNA, the CDR3 is TGTGCCAGCAGCCGAACCGGGACAGCTAATCAGCCCCAGCATTTT. V is TRBV3-1 (or the pseudogene TRBV3-2) and J is TRBJ1-5; 7 nucleotides match TRBD1. V trimming: 4 bases; J trimming: 4 bases; junction bases outside the gene matches: 7. The V gene's germline CDR1 is LGHDT and CDR2 YNNKEL (reference sequence). The CDR3 sequence is 15 residues long.

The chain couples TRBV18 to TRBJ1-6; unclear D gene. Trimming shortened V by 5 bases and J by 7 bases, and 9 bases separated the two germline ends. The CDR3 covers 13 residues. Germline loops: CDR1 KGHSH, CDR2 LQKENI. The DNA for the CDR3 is TGTGCCAGCTCATCGGACGGAAATTCACCCCTCCACTTT. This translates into CASSSDGNSPLHF.

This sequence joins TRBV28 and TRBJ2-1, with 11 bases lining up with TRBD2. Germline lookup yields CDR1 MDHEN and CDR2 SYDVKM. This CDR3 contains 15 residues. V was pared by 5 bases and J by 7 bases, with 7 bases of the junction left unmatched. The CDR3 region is CASSLSGRALNEQFF. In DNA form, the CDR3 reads TGTGCCAGCAGTCTTAGCGGGAGGGCCCTGAATGAGCAGTTCTTC. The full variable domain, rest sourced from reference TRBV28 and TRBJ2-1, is DVKVTQSSRYLVKRTGEKVFLECVQDMDHENMFWYRQDPGLGLRLIYFSYDVKMKEKGDIPEGYSVSREKKERFSLILESASTNQTSMYLCASSLSGRALNEQFFGPGTRLTVL.

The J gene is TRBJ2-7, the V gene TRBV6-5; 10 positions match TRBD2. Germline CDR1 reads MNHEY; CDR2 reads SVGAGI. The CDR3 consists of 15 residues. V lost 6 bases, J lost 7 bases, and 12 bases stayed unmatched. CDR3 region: CASSPLRLAGVEQYF. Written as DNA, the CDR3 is TGTGCCAGCAGCCCCTTGCGGCTAGCGGGAGTTGAGCAGTACTTC.

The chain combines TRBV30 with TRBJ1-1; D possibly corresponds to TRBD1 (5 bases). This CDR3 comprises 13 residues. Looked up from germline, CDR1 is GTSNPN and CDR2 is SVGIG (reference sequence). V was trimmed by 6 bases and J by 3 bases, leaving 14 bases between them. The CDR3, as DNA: TGTGCCTGTATAAGGGACGGGTACACTGAAGCTTTCTTT. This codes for CACIRDGYTEAFF.

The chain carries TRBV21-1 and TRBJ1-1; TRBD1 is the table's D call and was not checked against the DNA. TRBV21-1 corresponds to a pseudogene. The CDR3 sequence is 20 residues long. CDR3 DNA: TGTGCCAGCAGCAAAGCCCCGTGTTTGTGGACAGAAAGAAAGAACACTGAAGCTTTCTTT. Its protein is CASSKAPCLWTERKNTEAFF.

The CDR3 nucleotides read TGTGCCAGCAGCTTCGGTGTGGCTAGCGGGTTCACCTTGAACACCGGGGAGCTGTTTTTT. The encoded protein is CASSFGVASGFTLNTGELFF. The rearrangement uses TRBV7-8 and TRBJ2-2, with 8 bases aligning to TRBD2. With 3 bases clipped from V and 1 base from J, the junction kept 16 bases outside the gene matches. This CDR3 is 20 amino acids long. Per the germline V gene, CDR1 is SGHVS and CDR2 is FQNEAQ. Together with reference TRBV7-8 and TRBJ2-2, the CDR3 gives the full variable domain: GAGVSQSPRYKVAKRGQDVALRCDPISGHVSLFWYQQALGQGPEFLTYFQNEAQLDKSGLPSDRFFAERPEGSVSTLKIQRTQQEDSAVYLCASSFGVASGFTLNTGELFFGEGSRLTVL.

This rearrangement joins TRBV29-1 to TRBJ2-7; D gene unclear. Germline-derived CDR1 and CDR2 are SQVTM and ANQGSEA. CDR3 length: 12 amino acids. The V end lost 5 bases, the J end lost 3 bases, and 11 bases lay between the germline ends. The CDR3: CSVRETFYEQYF. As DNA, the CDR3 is TGCAGCGTTAGGGAAACGTTCTACGAGCAGTACTTC.

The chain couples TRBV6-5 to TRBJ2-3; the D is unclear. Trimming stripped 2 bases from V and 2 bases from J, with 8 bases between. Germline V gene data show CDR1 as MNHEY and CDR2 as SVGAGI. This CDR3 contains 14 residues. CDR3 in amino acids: CASSYALFTDTQYF. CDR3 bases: TGTGCCAGCAGTTACGCCCTCTTCACAGATACGCAGTATTTT.

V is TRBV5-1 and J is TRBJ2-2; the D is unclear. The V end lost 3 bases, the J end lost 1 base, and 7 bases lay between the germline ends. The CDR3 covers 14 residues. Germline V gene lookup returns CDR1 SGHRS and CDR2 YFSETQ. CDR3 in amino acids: CASSWRQNTGELFF. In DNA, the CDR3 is TGCGCCAGCAGCTGGAGACAGAACACCGGGGAGCTGTTTTTT.

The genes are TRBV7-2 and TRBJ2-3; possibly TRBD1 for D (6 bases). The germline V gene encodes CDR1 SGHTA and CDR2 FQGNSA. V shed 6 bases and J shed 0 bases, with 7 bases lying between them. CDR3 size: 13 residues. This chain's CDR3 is CASSTGSTDTQYF. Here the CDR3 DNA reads TGTGCCAGCAGTACAGGGAGCACAGATACGCAGTATTTT.

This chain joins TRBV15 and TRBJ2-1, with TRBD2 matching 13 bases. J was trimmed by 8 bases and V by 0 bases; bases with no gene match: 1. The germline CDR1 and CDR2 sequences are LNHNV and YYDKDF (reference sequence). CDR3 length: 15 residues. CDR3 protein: CATSRETSGRYEQFF. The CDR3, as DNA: TGTGCCACCAGCAGAGAGACTAGCGGGAGGTATGAGCAGTTCTTC.

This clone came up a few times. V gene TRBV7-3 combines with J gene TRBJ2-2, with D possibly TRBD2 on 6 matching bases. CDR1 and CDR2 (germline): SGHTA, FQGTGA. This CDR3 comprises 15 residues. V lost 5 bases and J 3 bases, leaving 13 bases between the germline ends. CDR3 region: CASSPGLRDTGELFF. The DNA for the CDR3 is TGTGCCAGCAGCCCAGGACTAAGGGACACCGGGGAGCTGTTTTTT.

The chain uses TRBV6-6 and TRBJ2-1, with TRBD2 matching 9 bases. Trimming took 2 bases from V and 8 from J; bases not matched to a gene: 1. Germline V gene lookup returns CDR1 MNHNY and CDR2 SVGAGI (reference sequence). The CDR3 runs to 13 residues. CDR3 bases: TGTGCCAGCAGTTACGGACTAGCGCATGAGCAGTTCTTC. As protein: CASSYGLAHEQFF.

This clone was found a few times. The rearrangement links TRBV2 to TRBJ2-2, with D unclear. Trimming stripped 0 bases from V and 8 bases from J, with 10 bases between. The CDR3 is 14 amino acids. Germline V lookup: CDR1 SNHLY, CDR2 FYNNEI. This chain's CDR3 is CASSEALPRGELFF. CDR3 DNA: TGTGCCAGCAGTGAAGCGCTTCCTAGGGGGGAGCTGTTTTTT.

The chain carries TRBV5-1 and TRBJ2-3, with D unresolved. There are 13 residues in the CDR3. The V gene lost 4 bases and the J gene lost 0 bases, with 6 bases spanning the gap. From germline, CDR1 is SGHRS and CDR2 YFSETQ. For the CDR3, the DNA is TGCGCCAGCAGCCGATCGAGCACAGATACGCAGTATTTT. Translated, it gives CASSRSSTDTQYF.

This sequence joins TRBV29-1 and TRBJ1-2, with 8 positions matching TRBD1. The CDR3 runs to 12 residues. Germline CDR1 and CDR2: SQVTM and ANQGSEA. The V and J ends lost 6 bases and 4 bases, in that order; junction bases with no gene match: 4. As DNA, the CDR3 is TGCAGCGTCGACAGGGGCCCCTATGGCTACACCTTC. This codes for CSVDRGPYGYTF.

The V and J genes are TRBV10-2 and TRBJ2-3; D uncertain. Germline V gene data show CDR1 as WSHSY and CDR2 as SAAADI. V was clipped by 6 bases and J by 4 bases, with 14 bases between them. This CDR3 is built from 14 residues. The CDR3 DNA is TGCGCCAGCAGCCCCATCAGTCTTGCAGATACGCAGTATTTT. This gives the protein CASSPISLADTQYF.